This entry is about one T cell receptor beta chain. These data are taken from a study of shared clonotypes between healthy human individuals. CDR1 and CDR2 (germline): MDHEN, SYDVKM. V lost 5 bases, J lost 5 bases, and 15 bases lay in between. This CDR3 has 14 residues. Splitting of each subset's genomic DNA was done evenly across several immunoSEQ plates. Generated by immunoSEQ multiplex PCR, the TCRdb table keeps only in-frame clones and is missing some. The table records about 2.4 million clones, under 95% of them present only once. V gene TRBV28 combines with J gene TRBJ2-5, with D tentatively TRBD2 (6 bases). Sequences were obtained from naive CD4+ T cells from PBMCs. Subset meaning: CD45RA+ positively selected. This clonotype was sampled from a man between 18 and 35 years old in good health. Some clones in this sample may be carry-over from other donors' samples. The CDR3 spells CASSITGARETQYF. In nucleotides, the CDR3 is TGTGCCAGCAGTATTACGGGAGCTAGGGAGACCCAGTACTTC.